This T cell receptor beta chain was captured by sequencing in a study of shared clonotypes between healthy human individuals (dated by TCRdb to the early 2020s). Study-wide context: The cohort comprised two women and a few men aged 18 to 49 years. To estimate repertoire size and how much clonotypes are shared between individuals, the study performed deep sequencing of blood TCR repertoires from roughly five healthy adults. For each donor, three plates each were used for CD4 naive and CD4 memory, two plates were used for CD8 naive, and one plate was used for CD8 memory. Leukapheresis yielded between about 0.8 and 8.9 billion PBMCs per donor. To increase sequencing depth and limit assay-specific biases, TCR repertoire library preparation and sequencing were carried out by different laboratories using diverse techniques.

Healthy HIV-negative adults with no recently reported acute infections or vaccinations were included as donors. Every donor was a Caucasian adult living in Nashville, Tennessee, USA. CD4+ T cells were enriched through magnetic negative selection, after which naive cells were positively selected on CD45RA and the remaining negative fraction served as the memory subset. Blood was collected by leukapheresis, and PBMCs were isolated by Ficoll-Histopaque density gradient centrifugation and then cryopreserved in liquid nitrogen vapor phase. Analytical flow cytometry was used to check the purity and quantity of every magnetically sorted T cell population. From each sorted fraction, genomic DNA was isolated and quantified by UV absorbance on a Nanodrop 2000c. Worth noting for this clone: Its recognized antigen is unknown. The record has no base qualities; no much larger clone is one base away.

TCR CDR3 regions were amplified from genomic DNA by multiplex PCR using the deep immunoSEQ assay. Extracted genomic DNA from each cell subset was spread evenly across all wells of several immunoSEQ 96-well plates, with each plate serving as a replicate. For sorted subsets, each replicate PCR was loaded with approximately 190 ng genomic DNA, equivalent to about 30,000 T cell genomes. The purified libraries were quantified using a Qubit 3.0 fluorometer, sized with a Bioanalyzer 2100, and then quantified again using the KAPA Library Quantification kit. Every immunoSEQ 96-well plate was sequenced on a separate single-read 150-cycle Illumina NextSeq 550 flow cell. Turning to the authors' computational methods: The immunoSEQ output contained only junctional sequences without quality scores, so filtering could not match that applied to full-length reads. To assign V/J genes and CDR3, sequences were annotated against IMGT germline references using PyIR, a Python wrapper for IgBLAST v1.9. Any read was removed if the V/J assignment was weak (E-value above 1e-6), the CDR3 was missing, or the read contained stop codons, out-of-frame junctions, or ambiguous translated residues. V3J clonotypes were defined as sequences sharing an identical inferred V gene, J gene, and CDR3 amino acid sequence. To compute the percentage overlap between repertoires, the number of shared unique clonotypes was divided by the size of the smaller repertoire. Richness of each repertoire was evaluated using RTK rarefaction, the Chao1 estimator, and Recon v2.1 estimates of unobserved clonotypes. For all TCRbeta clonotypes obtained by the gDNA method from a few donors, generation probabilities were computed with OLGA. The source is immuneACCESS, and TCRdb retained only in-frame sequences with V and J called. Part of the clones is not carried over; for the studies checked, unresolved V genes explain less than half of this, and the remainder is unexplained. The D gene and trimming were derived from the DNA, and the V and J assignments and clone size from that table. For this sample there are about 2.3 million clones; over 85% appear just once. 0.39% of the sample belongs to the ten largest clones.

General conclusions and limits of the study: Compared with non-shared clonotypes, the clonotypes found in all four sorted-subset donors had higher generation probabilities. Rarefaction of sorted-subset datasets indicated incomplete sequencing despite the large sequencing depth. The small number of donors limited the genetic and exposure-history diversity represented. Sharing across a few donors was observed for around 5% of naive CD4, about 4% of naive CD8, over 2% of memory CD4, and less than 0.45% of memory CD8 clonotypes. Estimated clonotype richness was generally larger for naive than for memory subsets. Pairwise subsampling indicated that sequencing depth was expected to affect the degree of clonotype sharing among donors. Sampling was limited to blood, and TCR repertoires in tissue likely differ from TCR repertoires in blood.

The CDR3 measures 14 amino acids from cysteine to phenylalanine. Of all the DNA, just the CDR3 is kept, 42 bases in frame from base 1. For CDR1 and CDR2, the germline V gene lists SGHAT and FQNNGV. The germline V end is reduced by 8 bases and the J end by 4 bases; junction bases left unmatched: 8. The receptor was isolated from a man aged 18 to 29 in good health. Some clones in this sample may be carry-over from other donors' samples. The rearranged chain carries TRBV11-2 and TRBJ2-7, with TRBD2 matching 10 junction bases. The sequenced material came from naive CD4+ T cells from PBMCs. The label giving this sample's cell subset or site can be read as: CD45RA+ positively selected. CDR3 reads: CASSPLAGIYEQYF. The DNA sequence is TGTGCCAGCTCCCCACTAGCGGGAATATACGAGCAGTACTTC.